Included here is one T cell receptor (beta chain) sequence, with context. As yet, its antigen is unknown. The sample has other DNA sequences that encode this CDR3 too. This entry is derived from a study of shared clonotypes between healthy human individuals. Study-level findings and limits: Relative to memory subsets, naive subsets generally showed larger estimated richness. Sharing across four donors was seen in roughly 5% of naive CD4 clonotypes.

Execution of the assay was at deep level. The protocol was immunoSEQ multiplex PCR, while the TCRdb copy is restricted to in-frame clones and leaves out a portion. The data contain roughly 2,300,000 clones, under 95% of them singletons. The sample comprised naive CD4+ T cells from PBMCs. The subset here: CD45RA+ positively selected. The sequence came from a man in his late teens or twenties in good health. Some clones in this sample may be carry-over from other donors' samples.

The CDR3 protein is CASSLSSDQPQHF. CDR3 nucleotides: TGTGCCAGCAGTTTGTCCTCGGATCAGCCCCAGCATTTT. The V and J genes are TRBV27 and TRBJ1-5; D call uncertain. Germline values: CDR1 MNHEY, CDR2 SMNVEV (reference sequence). The CDR3 runs to 13 residues. The V end lost 3 bases, the J end lost 5 bases, and 8 bases lay between the germline ends.